These T cell receptor beta chains were read from a single sample in a study of blood T cell repertoires in COVID-19. Using immunoSEQ multiplex PCR, the repertoire was profiled, and TCRdb retains in-frame clones only, with some absent. The repertoire consists of 450,000 to 600,000 clones, with around 90% occurring once and the leading ten covering roughly 0.7%. What was sequenced was PBMCs or T cells enriched from blood (not recorded which). These receptors were obtained from a woman aged 18-29 years who had recovered from COVID-19. The conserved cysteine and the conserved F or W are not part of the CDR3 here.

v_call cdr3_aa
TRBV7-9 ASGRESGKLF
TRBV19 ASSINQEVGTEAF
TRBV5-1 ASSWAPGGEDYGYT
TRBV19 ASSSEGIRSNQPQH
TRBV5-1 ASSSNRPNEKLF
TRBV5-3 ARSLSVSQPGQSYEQY
TRBV19 ASSIAEYGPQH
TRBV25-1 ASIDRTNEKLF
TRBV11-3 ASSLDWEGTNTEAF
TRBV12-3/TRBV12-4 ASSLSGGGGYT
TRBV5-4 ASSRETSGGAGELF
TRBV5-8 ASRFGQGRTGELF
TRBV20-1 SAPETGGYT
TRBV30 AWKEGPGNTIY
TRBV7-9 ASSPSNTGELF
TRBV5-1 ASSWGQQNTEAF
TRBV2 ASSLSGGISYEQY
TRBV5-1 ASSLGEEQF
TRBV27 ASSLSGQGAYGYT
TRBV19 ASHSLGSGNTIY
TRBV6-5 ASSSSQGDTQY
TRBV10-3 AISATQGMGQGYYSNQPQH
TRBV7-8 ASSLDGTGVTGELF
TRBV30 AFQSRGVGYT
TRBV2 ASSDAGREEQY
TRBV19 ASSLGRNTEAF
TRBV5-1 ASSMSLAGHETQY
TRBV9 ASSVAGQGAGEQF
TRBV6-6 ASSYIGDHYGYT
TRBV2 ASYIPTGTEAF
TRBV18 ASSPNDGSSYEQY
TRBV30 AWSGTVGNQPQH
TRBV30 AWSIGTGASDQPQH
TRBV27 ASSVRTGSAGELF
TRBV5-5 ASSPIPGYGYT
TRBV9 ASSVGLDKDTQY
TRBV30 AWGAGGIDEKLF
TRBV18 ASSRDREWAEAF